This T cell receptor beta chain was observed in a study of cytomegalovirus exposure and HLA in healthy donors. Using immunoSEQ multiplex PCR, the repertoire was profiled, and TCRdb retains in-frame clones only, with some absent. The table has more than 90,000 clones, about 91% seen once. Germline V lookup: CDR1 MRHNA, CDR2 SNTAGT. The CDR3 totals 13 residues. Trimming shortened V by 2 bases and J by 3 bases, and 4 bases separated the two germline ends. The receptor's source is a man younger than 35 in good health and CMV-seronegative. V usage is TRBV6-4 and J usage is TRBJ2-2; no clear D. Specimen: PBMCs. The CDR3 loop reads CASSDTDTGELFF. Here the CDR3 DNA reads TGTGCCAGCAGTGACACGGACACCGGGGAGCTGTTTTTT.